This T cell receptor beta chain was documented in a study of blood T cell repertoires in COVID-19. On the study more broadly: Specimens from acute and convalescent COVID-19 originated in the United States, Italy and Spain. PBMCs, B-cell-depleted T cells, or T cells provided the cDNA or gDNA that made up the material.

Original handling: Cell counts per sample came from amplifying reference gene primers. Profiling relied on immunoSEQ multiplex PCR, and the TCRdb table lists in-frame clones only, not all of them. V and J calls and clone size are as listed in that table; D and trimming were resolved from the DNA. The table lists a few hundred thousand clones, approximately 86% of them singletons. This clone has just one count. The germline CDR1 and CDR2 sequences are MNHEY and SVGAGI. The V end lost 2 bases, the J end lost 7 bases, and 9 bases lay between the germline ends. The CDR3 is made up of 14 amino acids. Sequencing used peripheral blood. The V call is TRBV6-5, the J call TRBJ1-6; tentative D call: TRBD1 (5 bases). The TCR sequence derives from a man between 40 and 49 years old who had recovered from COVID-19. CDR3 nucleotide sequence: TGTGCCAGCAGTTACCGGGGGGAGAATTCACCCCTCCACTTT. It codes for CASSYRGENSPLHF.